The next 13 T cell receptor beta chains were all read from a single sample in a study of cytomegalovirus exposure and HLA in healthy donors. The PCR had 60 Vbeta and 13 Jbeta primers. The protocol was immunoSEQ multiplex PCR, while the TCRdb copy is restricted to in-frame clones and leaves out a portion. The data contain about 150,000 clones, roughly 80% of them singletons. Sequencing was performed on PBMCs. All receptors derive from a young man in good health and CMV-seronegative.

The chain has TRBV6-1 and TRBJ2-7; D possibly corresponds to TRBD1 (6 bases). The germline V gene has CDR1 MNHNS and CDR2 SASEGT. The CDR3 length is 12 residues. Trimming pared 6 bases from V and 4 bases from J, leaving 10 bases between. The CDR3 DNA reads as TGTGCCAGCAGAGCTACAGGGTACGAGCAGTACTTC. Translation gives CASRATGYEQYF.

This chain connects TRBV5-6 to TRBJ1-5, with D tentatively TRBD1 (6 bases). The germline gives CDR1 SGHDT, CDR2 YYEEEE. Trimming cost V 0 bases and J 4 bases, with 14 bases left between them. The CDR3 totals 16 residues. CDR3 loop: CASSLAGQGKNQPQHF. CDR3 nucleotides: TGTGCCAGCAGCTTGGCCGGGCAGGGGAAAAATCAGCCCCAGCATTTT. The whole variable domain, remainder taken from reference TRBV5-6 and TRBJ1-5, is DAGVTQSPTHLIKTRGQQVTLRCSPKSGHDTVSWYQQALGQGPQFIFQYYEEEERQRGNFPDRFSGHQFPNYSSELNVNALLLGDSALYLCASSLAGQGKNQPQHFGDGTRLSIL.

The rearrangement links TRBV7-8 to TRBJ2-7; D is unresolved. V shed 5 bases and J shed 4 bases, with 9 bases lying between them. Germline CDR1 is SGHVS and CDR2 is FQNEAQ. This CDR3 is 12 amino acids long. The DNA of the CDR3 is TGTGCCAGCAGCAATGTTAGTTACGAGCAGTACTTC. Translating it yields CASSNVSYEQYF.

This clone was seen a few times. This CDR3 reads CASSLPSTRGNEQFF. The DNA for the CDR3 is TGTGCCAGCAGCTTACCTAGCACTAGAGGGAATGAGCAGTTCTTC. V and J are TRBV7-3 and TRBJ2-1, with a possible D match to TRBD2 (5 bases). The V end lost 2 bases, the J end lost 7 bases, and 15 bases lay between the germline ends. Germline V gene lookup returns CDR1 SGHTA and CDR2 FQGTGA. The CDR3 is 15 residues long.

Many counts were recorded for this clone. The V and J genes are TRBV4-1 and TRBJ2-3; TRBD2 might be the D (5 bases). The CDR3 has 17 amino acids. Trimming removed 1 base from V and 2 bases from J, with 16 bases in between. The germline CDR1 and CDR2 sequences are MGHRA and YSYEKL. The CDR3 nucleotides are TGCGCCAGCAGCCAAGTTTTCGCTTCGGGGAACACAGATACGCAGTATTTT. This sequence encodes CASSQVFASGNTDTQYF.

The chain employs TRBV7-9 and TRBJ2-7; D may be TRBD1 (5 bases). Germline V gives CDR1 SEHNR, CDR2 FQNEAQ (reference sequence). CDR3 size: 14 residues. Deletions cut 3 bases from V and 2 bases from J, with 11 bases between. CDR3 in amino acids: CASSFEDKTYEQYF. The DNA for the CDR3 is TGTGCCAGCAGCTTCGAGGACAAGACCTACGAGCAGTACTTC.

This clone was detected only once. This chain connects TRBV7-8 to TRBJ2-7, with a possible D match to TRBD1 (6 bases). CDR1 SGHVS and CDR2 FQNEAQ come from the germline V gene. The CDR3 extends over 15 amino acids. The germline V and J ends were trimmed by 1 base and 0 bases, with 10 bases remaining between them. The CDR3 coding sequence is TGTGCCAGCAGCTTAGGGGGGCAGAACTCCTACGAGCAGTACTTC. Protein product: CASSLGGQNSYEQYF.

This clone appeared a few times. This rearrangement joins TRBV13 to TRBJ2-7; possibly TRBD1 for D (5 bases). The CDR3 has 13 amino acids. The germline CDR1 and CDR2 sequences are PRHDT and FYEKMQ (reference sequence). Trimming shortened V by 3 bases and J by 5 bases, and 11 bases separated the two germline ends. The CDR3 here is CASSFTGFHEQYF. Written as DNA, the CDR3 is TGTGCCAGCAGCTTTACAGGTTTCCACGAGCAGTACTTC. Full variable domain (remainder filled in from reference TRBV13 and TRBJ2-7): AAGVIQSPRHLIKEKRETATLKCYPIPRHDTVYWYQQGPGQDPQFLISFYEKMQSDKGSIPDRFSAQQFSDYHSELNMSSLELGDSALYFCASSFTGFHEQYFGPGTRLTVT.

V is TRBV9 and J is TRBJ1-2; D uncertain. CDR1 SGDLS and CDR2 YYNGEE come from the germline V gene. CDR3 length: 14 amino acids. V gave up 3 bases and J gave up 4 bases, with 13 bases separating them. Here the CDR3 reads CASSARESIYGYTF. In nucleotides, the CDR3 is TGTGCCAGCAGCGCCCGGGAGTCCATCTATGGCTACACCTTC. The complete variable domain, with remaining parts taken from reference TRBV9 and TRBJ1-2, reads DSGVTQTPKHLITATGQRVTLRCSPRSGDLSVYWYQQSLDQGLQFLIQYYNGEERAKGNILERFSAQQFPDLHSELNLSSLELGDSALYFCASSARESIYGYTFGSGTRLTVV.

This clone was observed a handful of times. The chain is built from TRBV6-1 and TRBJ2-3, with D possibly TRBD2 on 6 matching bases. The CDR3 spans 15 residues. V lost 5 bases and J 2 bases, leaving 14 bases between the germline ends. Germline values: CDR1 MNHNS, CDR2 SASEGT. The CDR3 region has the DNA TGTGCCAGCAGTATCACAATAGCGGACACAGATACGCAGTATTTT. Its translation is CASSITIADTDTQYF.

The V gene is TRBV4-1, the J gene TRBJ2-1; D possibly corresponds to TRBD2 (6 bases). In germline, CDR1 is MGHRA, CDR2 YSYEKL. The V end was cut by 4 bases, the J end by 3 bases, with 7 bases between. CDR3 size: 13 residues. DNA of the CDR3: TGCGCCAGCAGCCCGGGACTCTACAATGAGCAGTTCTTC. Its translation is CASSPGLYNEQFF.

In this sample, this clone turned up once. The V call is TRBV13, the J call TRBJ2-2; D is possibly TRBD2 (5 bases). Germline V gene data show CDR1 as PRHDT and CDR2 as FYEKMQ (reference sequence). The CDR3 sequence is 16 residues long. The V and J ends lost 2 bases and 8 bases respectively, with 18 bases between them. The CDR3 region is CASSLPRQTRRGELFF. Written as DNA, the CDR3 is TGTGCCAGCAGCTTACCCCGGCAGACGAGGAGGGGGGAGCTGTTTTTT.

CDR3 nucleotides: TGTGCCAGTAGTATATTTTCAGACTATGGCTACACCTTC. Protein product: CASSIFSDYGYTF. V gene TRBV19 combines with J gene TRBJ1-2; no clear D. Trimming shortened V by 2 bases and J by 3 bases, and 7 bases separated the two germline ends. CDR1 is LNHDA, CDR2 SQIVND, per germline (reference sequence). The CDR3 is made up of 13 amino acids.